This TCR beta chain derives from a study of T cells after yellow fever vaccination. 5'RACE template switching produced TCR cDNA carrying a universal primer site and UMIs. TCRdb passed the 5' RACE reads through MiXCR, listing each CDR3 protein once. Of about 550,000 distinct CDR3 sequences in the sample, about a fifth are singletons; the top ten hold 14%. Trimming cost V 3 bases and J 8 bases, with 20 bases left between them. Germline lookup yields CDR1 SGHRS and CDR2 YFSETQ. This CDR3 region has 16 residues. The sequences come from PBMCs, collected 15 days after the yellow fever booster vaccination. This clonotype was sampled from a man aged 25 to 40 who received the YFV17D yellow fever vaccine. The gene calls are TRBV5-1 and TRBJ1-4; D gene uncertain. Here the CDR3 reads CASSSTPAGEGEKLFF. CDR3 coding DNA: TGCGCCAGCAGCTCGACCCCAGCCGGGGAGGGAGAAAAACTGTTTTTT.